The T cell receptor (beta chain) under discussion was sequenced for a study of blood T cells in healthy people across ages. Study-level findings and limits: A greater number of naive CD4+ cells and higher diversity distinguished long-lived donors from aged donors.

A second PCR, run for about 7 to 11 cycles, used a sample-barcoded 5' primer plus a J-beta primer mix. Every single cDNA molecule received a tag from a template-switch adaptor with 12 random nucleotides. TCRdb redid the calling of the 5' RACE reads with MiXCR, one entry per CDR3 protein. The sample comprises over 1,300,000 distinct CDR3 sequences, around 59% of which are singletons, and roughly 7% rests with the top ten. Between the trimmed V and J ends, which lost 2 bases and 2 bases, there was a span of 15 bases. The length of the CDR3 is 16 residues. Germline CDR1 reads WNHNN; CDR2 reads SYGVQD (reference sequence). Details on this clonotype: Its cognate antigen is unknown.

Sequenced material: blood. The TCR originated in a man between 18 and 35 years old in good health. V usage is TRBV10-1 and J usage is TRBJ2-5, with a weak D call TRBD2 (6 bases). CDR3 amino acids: CASSERQGGRQETQYF. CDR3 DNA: TGCGCCAGCAGTGAGAGGCAGGGAGGACGTCAAGAGACCCAGTACTTC.